This T cell receptor (beta chain) originates from a study of blood T cell repertoires in COVID-19 (dated by TCRdb to between 2020 and 2021). Regarding the study in general: Samples covering the acute and convalescent phases of COVID-19 were provided by collaborators in the United States, Italy and Spain. The prospective study material was composed of cDNA or gDNA derived from T cells, B-cell-depleted T cells, or PBMCs. The dataset comprised deeply sampled blood TCRbeta repertoires from subjects exposed to, actively infected with, or recovered from COVID-19. A freely available public database, intended as a resource for researchers studying the immune response to SARS-CoV-2, is where the repertoires were released. The samples were drawn from two sources: the first 160 participants of the ongoing ImmuneRACE study, and 1,000 to 1,500 subjects contributed by 6 global collaborators. A de-identified subject ID, COVID-19 status, age in years and sex were almost always included in the sample metadata. Where HLA class I and class II types were available, the types were taken from metadata supplied by the sample provider, not from assay-based typing.

TCRbeta CDR3 regions were amplified from genomic DNA by means of the immunoSEQ Assay, a bias-controlled multiplex PCR. For the original study's pipeline: Within the assay, amplification of reference gene primers was used to estimate how many nucleated cells each sample contained. Sequence reads were collapsed and filtered to measure the absolute abundance of every unique TCRbeta CDR3 rearrangement. For each sample, productive Simpson clonality was calculated as the square root of Simpson's diversity index over productive rearrangements. TCRdb took this table from immuneACCESS and kept in-frame rearrangements with V and J called. Such tables lack part of the clones; where checked against another copy, unresolved V genes explain under half of the gap, and the rest is unexplained. Clone size and the V and J calls come from that table; the DNA yielded D and trimming. For this sample there are some 100,000 clones; over 75% appear just once. Nearly 25% of the sample belongs to the ten largest clones.

V loses 5 bases at its end and J loses 6 bases; junction bases beyond the gene matches: 12. The CDR3 numbers 18 residues from cysteine through phenylalanine. This entry keeps only the CDR3 DNA: 54 bases, framed from base 1. CDR1 is given as SGHTA and CDR2 as FQGNSA, both from the germline V gene. The collaborating institutions used their own protocols to collect whole blood in K2EDTA tubes. For TCRbeta analysis, collaborators shipped samples in one of three forms: frozen whole blood, isolated PBMCs, or DNA extracted from either of those sample types. A remark on this clone: The antigen it binds to is not known. Per-nucleotide qualities are absent, and no much larger clonotype sits a single base away.

Study-wide conclusions, independent of this receptor: The amount of clinical and demographic metadata varied by source and participant and was provided uncurated.

The material sequenced was peripheral blood. In this chain, TRBV7-2 is recombined with TRBJ2-4; TRBD2 fits 14 bases in the junction. The origin of this receptor is a man at least 80 years old with active or convalescent COVID-19. The DNA sequence is as follows: TGTGCCAGCAGCCCACCCCGACTAGCGGGGGGGCCGGGAAACATTCAGTACTTC. It translates as CASSPPRLAGGPGNIQYF.